The rows below give T cell receptor beta chains drawn from one sample of a study of beta chain features in type 1 diabetes. Libraries were prepared by immunoSEQ multiplex PCR; TCRdb keeps only in-frame clonotypes and omits some of them. The sample has 120,000 to 150,000 clones; about an eighth are singletons. The specimen was central memory CD4+ T cells from blood. These receptor sequences come from a man younger than 30 with type 1 diabetes. The CDR3 runs from the conserved cysteine through the conserved F or W. The D gene is left open where the match is weak. Only some rows state a clone size, as once, few, many or a class for expanded clones.

size	V	J	D	CDR3	DNA
.	TRBV30	TRBJ1-4	.	CAWSTGGAEKLFF	TGTGCCTGGTCGACAGGAGGCGCCGAAAAACTGTTTTTT
few	TRBV30	TRBJ2-1	.	CAWSAWDKYYNEQFF	TGTGCCTGGAGTGCTTGGGACAAATACTACAATGAGCAGTTCTTC
few	TRBV18	TRBJ2-1	.	CASSPRGYNEQFF	TGTGCCAGCTCACCGAGGGGGTACAATGAGCAGTTCTTC
few	TRBV5-1	TRBJ2-4	.	CASSPTGVENIQYF	TGCGCCAGCAGCCCGACAGGTGTAGAAAACATTCAGTACTTC
few	TRBV5-4	TRBJ1-1	.	CASSQPSGFEAFF	TGTGCCAGCAGCCAGCCCTCGGGTTTTGAAGCTTTCTTT
.	TRBV29-1	TRBJ1-1	.	CSVEGWAGANTEAFF	TGCAGCGTTGAAGGTTGGGCAGGGGCGAACACTGAAGCTTTCTTT
few	TRBV11-2	TRBJ2-3	.	CASSLGPDTQYF	TGTGCCAGCAGCTTAGGACCAGATACGCAGTATTTT
few	TRBV5-1	TRBJ1-1	.	CASSYSENTEAFF	TGCGCCAGCAGCTACTCAGAGAACACTGAAGCTTTCTTT
.	TRBV7-9	TRBJ2-1	.	CASSLRSSGVSYNEQFF	TGTGCCAGCAGCTTACGGTCTTCCGGCGTCTCCTACAATGAGCAGTTCTTC
few	TRBV6-5	TRBJ2-7	TRBD2	CASSRTSGDAYEQYF	TGTGCCAGCAGCCGAACTAGCGGGGACGCCTACGAGCAGTACTTC
.	TRBV14	TRBJ2-3	TRBD2	CASSQRTSGWGTDTQYF	TGTGCCAGCAGCCAACGGACTAGCGGGTGGGGCACAGATACGCAGTATTTT
.	TRBV28	TRBJ1-2	TRBD1	CASSLLGTVKGYTF	TGTGCCAGCAGTTTATTAGGGACAGTAAAGGGCTACACCTTC
few	TRBV10-3	TRBJ2-3	.	CAISESTATDTQYF	TGTGCCATCAGTGAGTCTACAGCTACAGATACGCAGTATTTT
few	TRBV6-5	TRBJ1-5	.	CASSYQGGTNQPQHF	TGTGCCAGCAGTTACCAAGGGGGAACCAATCAGCCCCAGCATTTT
.	TRBV7-2	TRBJ1-2	.	CASSSTYGGVYGYTF	TGTGCCAGCAGCTCTACATACGGGGGAGTCTATGGCTACACCTTC
.	TRBV30	TRBJ1-3	TRBD1	CAWNPTGLTSGNTIYF	TGTGCCTGGAACCCGACAGGGTTAACCTCTGGAAACACCATATATTTT
many	TRBV29-1	TRBJ2-5	TRBD1	CSVGGTDQETQYF	TGCAGCGTTGGGGGGACAGACCAAGAGACCCAGTACTTC
.	TRBV7-3	TRBJ2-3	.	CASSLGGGPTDTQYF	TGTGCCAGCAGCTTAGGCGGGGGCCCCACAGATACGCAGTATTTT
.	TRBV18	TRBJ1-6	.	CATKQEASDSPLHF	TGTGCCACTAAACAGGAGGCATCGGATTCACCCCTCCACTTT
few	TRBV5-4	TRBJ2-3	.	CASSLPGPDTQYF	TGTGCCAGCAGCTTACCAGGCCCAGATACGCAGTATTTT
few	TRBV7-9	TRBJ2-3	TRBD2	CASSPVIAGADTQYF	TGTGCCAGCAGCCCCGTGATAGCGGGCGCAGATACGCAGTATTTT
many	TRBV7-6	TRBJ1-5	.	CASRIIGQNSNQPQHF	TGTGCCAGCAGAATAATAGGACAGAATAGCAATCAGCCCCAGCATTTT
few	TRBV30	TRBJ1-6	.	CAWRSPGRGYNSPLHF	TGTGCCTGGAGATCTCCGGGGCGGGGGTATAATTCACCCCTCCACTTT
few	TRBV7-2	TRBJ1-1	.	CASSFAGTNTEAFF	TGTGCCAGCAGCTTCGCAGGGACAAACACTGAAGCTTTCTTT
.	TRBV5-6	TRBJ2-1	TRBD1	CASSAGGGEQFF	TGTGCCAGCAGCGCAGGGGGCGGTGAGCAGTTCTTC
few	TRBV30	TRBJ2-3	.	CAWTVGPGGSFTDTQYF	TGTGCCTGGACGGTAGGCCCCGGTGGGTCTTTCACAGATACGCAGTATTTT
.	TRBV6-5	TRBJ1-6	.	CASTSLRDNSPLHF	TGTGCCAGCACCTCCCTCCGGGACAATTCACCCCTCCACTTT
.	TRBV2	TRBJ2-1	.	CASRATPQPHNEQFF	TGTGCCAGCAGGGCGACACCTCAGCCCCACAATGAGCAGTTCTTC
.	TRBV10-2	TRBJ2-5	TRBD1	CASSEANRGEETQYF	TGCGCCAGCAGTGAGGCAAACAGGGGAGAAGAGACCCAGTACTTC
.	TRBV29-1	TRBJ1-2	.	CSVDNVRPYEGYTF	TGCAGCGTTGATAATGTTCGTCCCTATGAGGGCTACACCTTC
few	TRBV4-1	TRBJ1-3	.	CASSQGNRLYSGNTIYF	TGCGCCAGCAGCCAAGGGAACAGACTCTACTCTGGAAACACCATATATTTT
.	TRBV30	TRBJ2-5	.	CAWTIQGRQETQYF	TGTGCCTGGACGATTCAGGGACGGCAAGAGACCCAGTACTTC
.	TRBV30	TRBJ2-7	.	CAWSVRGVIYEQYF	TGTGCCTGGAGTGTACGTGGGGTAATCTACGAGCAGTACTTC
many	TRBV6-5	TRBJ2-1	.	CASRRGGEQFF	TGTGCCAGCAGACGCGGGGGCGAGCAGTTCTTC
few	TRBV7-9	TRBJ2-7	.	CASSPRQGAYEQYF	TGTGCCAGCAGCCCCCGCCAGGGTGCCTACGAGCAGTACTTC
many	TRBV9	TRBJ1-2	.	CASTRGTSKGYTF	TGTGCCAGCACCCGAGGCACCTCGAAGGGCTACACCTTC
many	TRBV29-1	TRBJ2-1	.	CSATGISNNEQFF	TGCAGCGCAACAGGGATCTCCAACAATGAGCAGTTCTTC
few	TRBV2	TRBJ2-1	.	CASQQDSFSYNEQFF	TGTGCCAGCCAGCAGGACAGTTTCTCCTACAATGAGCAGTTCTTC
few	TRBV18	TRBJ1-2	.	CASSPTDGYTF	TGTGCCAGCTCTCCTACGGATGGCTACACCTTC